These 6 T cell receptor beta chains were sequenced from one sample in a study of control samples from healthy donors and cancer patients. Libraries were prepared by immunoSEQ multiplex PCR; TCRdb keeps only in-frame clonotypes and omits some of them. There are about 180,000 clones in the sample; 90% occur only once, and around 1.5% lies in the top ten. The source material was blood. The receptors here all came from a woman in her fifties or sixties in good health.

The CDR3 sequence is CASKKLGNSNQPQHF. DNA of the CDR3: TGCGCCAGCAAGAAACTCGGCAATAGCAATCAGCCCCAGCATTTT. The chain combines TRBV10-2 with TRBJ1-5; D gene uncertain. The CDR3 sequence is 15 residues long. CDR1 is WSHSY, CDR2 SAAADI, per germline. The V gene lost 7 bases and the J gene lost 0 bases, with 13 bases spanning the gap.

This clone showed up just once. The chain employs TRBV5-4 and TRBJ2-7; D perhaps matches TRBD2 (5 bases). The CDR3 has 14 amino acids. Between the trimmed V and J ends, which lost 3 bases and 0 bases, there was a span of 10 bases. In germline, CDR1 is SGHNT, CDR2 YYREEE (reference sequence). Here the CDR3 reads CASSWTASSYEQYF. The CDR3 bases are TGTGCCAGCAGCTGGACTGCGAGCTCCTACGAGCAGTACTTC. Supplemented by reference TRBV5-4 and TRBJ2-7, the full variable domain reads ETGVTQSPTHLIKTRGQQVTLRCSSQSGHNTVSWYQQALGQGPQFIFQYYREEENGRGNFPPRFSGLQFPNYSSELNVNALELDDSALYLCASSWTASSYEQYFGPGTRLTVT.

The chain joins TRBV9 to TRBJ1-5; possible D gene TRBD1, 5 bases. This CDR3 spans 14 amino acids. Germline V gives CDR1 SGDLS, CDR2 YYNGEE. V was cut by 2 bases and J by 7 bases, with 13 bases left in between. The CDR3, as DNA: TGTGCCAGCAGCGTCCAAGGGGAGGGGCAGCCCCAGCATTTT. As protein: CASSVQGEGQPQHF.

In its sample, this clone was seen once. The rearrangement uses TRBV29-1 and TRBJ1-1; D possibly corresponds to TRBD1 (5 bases). Germline CDR1 reads SQVTM; CDR2 reads ANQGSEA. The CDR3 contains 13 residues. V lost 7 bases and J lost 5, with 17 bases in between. The CDR3 sequence is CSAQGAKGTEAFF. CDR3 nucleotides: TGCAGCGCCCAGGGCGCGAAAGGGACTGAAGCTTTCTTT.

J is TRBJ1-4 and V is TRBV27; D gene unclear. Germline V lookup: CDR1 MNHEY, CDR2 SMNVEV (reference sequence). V dropped 6 bases and J dropped 10 bases, with 18 bases sitting between them. The CDR3 extends over 14 amino acids. This CDR3 reads CASSPTTKAGKLFF. CDR3 nucleotides: TGTGCCAGCAGCCCTACGACGAAGGCCGGAAAACTGTTTTTT.

This chain links TRBV6-6 with TRBJ2-5; the D is unclear. CDR3 length equals 11 residues. V lost 4 bases and J lost 4, with 4 bases in between. Germline-derived CDR1 and CDR2 are MNHNY and SVGAGI (reference sequence). The CDR3 sequence: CASSSGETQYF. The CDR3 DNA follows: TGTGCCAGCAGTTCGGGAGAGACCCAGTACTTC.